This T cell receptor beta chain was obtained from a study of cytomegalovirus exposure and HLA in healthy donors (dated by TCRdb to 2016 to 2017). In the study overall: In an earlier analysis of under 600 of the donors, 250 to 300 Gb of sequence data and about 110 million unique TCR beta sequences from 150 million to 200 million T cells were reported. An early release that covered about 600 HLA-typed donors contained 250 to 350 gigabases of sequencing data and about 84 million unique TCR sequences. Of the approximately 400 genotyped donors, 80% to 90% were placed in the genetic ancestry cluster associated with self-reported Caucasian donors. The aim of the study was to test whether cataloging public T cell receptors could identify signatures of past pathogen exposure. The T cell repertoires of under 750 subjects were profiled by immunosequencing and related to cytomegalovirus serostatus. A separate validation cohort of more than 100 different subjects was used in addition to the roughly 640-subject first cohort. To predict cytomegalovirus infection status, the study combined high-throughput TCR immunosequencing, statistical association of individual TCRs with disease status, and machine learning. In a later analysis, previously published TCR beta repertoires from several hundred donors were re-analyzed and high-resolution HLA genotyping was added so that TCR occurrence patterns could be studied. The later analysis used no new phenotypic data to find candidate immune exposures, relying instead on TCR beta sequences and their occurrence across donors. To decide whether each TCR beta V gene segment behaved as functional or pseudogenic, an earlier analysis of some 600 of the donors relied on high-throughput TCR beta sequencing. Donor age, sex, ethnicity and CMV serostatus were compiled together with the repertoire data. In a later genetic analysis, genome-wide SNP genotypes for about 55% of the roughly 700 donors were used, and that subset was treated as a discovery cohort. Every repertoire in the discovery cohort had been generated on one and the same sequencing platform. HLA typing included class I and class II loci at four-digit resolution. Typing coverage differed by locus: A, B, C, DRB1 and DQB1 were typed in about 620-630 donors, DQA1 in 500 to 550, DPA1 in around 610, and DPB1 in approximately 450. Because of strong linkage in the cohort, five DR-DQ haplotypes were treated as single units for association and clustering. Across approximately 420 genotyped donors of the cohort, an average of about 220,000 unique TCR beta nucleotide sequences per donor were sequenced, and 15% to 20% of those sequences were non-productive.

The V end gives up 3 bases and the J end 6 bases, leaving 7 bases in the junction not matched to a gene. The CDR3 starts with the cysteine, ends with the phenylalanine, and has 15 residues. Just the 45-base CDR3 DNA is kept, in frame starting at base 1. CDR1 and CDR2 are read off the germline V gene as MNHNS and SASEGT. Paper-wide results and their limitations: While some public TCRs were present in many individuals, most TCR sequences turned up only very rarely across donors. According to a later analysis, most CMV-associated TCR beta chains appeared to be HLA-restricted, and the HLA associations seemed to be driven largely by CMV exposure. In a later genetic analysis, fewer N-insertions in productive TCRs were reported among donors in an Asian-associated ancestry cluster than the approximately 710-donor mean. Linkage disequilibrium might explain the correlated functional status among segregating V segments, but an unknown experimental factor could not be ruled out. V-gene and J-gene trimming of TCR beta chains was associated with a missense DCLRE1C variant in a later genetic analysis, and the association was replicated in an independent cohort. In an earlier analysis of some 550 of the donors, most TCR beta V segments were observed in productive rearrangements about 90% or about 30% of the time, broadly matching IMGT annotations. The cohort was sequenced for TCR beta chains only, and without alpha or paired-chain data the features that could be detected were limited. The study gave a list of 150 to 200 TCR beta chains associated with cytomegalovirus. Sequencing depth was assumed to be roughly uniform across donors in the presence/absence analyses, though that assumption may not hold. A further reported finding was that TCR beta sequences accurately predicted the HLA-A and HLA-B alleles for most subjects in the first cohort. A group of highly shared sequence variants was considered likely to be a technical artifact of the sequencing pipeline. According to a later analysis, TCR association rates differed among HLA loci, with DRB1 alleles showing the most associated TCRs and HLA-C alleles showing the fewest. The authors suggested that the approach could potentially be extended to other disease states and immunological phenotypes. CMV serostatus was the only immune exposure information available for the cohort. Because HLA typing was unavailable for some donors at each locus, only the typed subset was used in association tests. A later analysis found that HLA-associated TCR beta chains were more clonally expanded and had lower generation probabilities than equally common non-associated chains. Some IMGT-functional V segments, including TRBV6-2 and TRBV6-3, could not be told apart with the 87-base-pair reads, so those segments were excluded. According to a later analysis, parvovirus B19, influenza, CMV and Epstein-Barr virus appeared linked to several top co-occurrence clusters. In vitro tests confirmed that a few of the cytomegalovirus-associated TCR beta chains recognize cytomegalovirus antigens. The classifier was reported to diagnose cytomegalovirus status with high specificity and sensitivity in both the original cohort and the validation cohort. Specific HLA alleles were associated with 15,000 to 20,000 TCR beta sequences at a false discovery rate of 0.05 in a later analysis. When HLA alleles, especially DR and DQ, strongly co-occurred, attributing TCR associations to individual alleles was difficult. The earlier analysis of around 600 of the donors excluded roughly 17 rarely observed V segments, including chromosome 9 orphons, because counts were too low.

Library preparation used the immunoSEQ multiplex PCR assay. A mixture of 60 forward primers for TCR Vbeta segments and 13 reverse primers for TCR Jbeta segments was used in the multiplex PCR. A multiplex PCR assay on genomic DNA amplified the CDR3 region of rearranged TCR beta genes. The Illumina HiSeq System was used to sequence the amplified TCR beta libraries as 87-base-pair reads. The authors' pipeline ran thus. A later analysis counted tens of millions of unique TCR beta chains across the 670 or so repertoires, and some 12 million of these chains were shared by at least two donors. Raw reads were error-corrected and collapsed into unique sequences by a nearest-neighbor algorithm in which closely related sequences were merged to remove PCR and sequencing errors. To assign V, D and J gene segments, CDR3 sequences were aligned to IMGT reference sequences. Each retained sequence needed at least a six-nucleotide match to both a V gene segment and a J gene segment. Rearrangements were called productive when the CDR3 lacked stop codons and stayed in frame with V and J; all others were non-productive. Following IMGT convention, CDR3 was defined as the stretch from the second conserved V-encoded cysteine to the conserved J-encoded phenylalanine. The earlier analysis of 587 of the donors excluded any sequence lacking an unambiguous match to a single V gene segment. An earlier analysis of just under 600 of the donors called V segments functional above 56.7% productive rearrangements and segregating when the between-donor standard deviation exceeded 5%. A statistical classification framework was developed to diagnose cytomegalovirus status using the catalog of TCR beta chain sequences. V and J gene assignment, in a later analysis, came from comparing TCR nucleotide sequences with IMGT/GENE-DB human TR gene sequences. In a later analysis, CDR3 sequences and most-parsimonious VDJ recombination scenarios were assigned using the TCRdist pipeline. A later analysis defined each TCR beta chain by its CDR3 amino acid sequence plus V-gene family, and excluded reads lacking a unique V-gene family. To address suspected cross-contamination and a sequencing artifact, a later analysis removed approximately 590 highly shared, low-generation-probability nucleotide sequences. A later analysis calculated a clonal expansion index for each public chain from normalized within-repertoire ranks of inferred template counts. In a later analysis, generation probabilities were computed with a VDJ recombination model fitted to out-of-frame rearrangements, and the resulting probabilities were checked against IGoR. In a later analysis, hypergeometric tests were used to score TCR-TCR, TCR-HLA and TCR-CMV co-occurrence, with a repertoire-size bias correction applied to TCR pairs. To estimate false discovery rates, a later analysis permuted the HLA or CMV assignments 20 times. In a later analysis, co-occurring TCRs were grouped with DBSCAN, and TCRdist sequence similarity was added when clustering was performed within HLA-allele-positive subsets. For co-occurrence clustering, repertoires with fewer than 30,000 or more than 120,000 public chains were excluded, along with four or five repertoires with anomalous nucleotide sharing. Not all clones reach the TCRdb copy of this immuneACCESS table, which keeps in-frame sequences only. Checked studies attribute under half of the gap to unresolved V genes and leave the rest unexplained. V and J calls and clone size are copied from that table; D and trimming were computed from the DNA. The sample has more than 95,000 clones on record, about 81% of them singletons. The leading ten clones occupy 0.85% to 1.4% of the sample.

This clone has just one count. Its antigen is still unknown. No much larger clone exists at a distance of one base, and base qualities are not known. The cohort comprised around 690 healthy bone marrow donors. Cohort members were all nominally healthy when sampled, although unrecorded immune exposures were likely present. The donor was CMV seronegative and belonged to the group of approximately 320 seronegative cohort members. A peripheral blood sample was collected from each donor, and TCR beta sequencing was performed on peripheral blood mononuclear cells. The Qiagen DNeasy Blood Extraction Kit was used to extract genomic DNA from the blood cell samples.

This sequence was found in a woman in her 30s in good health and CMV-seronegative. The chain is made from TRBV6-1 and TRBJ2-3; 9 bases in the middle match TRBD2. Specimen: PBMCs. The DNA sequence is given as TGTGCCAGCAGTGACTCCGCGGGAGGGGTTGATACGCAGTATTTT. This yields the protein CASSDSAGGVDTQYF.